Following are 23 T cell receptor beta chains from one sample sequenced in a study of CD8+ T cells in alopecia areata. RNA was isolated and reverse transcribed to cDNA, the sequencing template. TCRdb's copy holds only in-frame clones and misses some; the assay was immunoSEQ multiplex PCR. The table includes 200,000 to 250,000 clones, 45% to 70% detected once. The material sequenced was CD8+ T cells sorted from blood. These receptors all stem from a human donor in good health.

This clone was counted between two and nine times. This CDR3 is CASSQSRDQSPHQQFF. The CDR3 DNA is TGCGCCAGCAGTCAATCTCGGGACCAATCCCCACATCAGCAGTTCTTC. V is TRBV23-1 and J is TRBJ2-1, with D perhaps given as TRBD1 or TRBD2 (5 bases each). TRBV23-1 is filed as an ORF, its function uncertain. The CDR3 has 16 residues. V lost 0 bases to trimming and J lost 11 bases, with 20 bases between them.

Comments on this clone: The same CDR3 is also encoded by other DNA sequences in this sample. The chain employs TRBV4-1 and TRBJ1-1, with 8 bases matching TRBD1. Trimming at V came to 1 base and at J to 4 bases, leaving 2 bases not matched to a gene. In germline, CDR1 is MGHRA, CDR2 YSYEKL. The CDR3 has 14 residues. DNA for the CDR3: TGCGCCAGCAGCCAAGTAACAGGGGGCACTGAAGCTTTCTTT. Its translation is CASSQVTGGTEAFF.

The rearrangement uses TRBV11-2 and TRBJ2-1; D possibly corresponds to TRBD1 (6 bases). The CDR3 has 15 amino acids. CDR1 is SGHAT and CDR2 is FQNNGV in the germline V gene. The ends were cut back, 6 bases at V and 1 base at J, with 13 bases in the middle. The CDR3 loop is CASSPGHVSYNEQFF. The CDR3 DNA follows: TGTGCCAGCAGTCCGGGACACGTTTCCTACAATGAGCAGTTCTTC.

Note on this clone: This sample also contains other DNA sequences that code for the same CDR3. The CDR3 DNA is TGTGCCAGTAGCGCGGGACAGGACTACGAGCAGTACTTC. Its protein is CASSAGQDYEQYF. The V call is TRBV19, the J call TRBJ2-7; 8 positions match TRBD1. J was trimmed by 3 bases and V by 6 bases; bases with no gene match: 4. The CDR3 has 13 amino acids. The germline CDR1 and CDR2 sequences are LNHDA and SQIVND (reference sequence).

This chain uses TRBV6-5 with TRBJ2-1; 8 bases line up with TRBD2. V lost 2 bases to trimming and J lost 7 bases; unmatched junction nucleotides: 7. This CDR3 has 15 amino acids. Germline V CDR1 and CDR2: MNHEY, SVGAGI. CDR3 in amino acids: CASSYTGGVRNEQFF. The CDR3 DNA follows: TGTGCCAGCAGTTACACCGGGGGGGTGAGGAATGAGCAGTTCTTC.

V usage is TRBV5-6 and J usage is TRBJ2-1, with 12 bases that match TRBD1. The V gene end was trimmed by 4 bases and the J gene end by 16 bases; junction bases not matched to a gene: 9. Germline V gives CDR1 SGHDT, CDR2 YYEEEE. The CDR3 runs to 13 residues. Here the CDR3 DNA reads TGTGCCAGCAGCGCCGGGACAGGGGGCGGGGGATTCTTC. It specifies CASSAGTGGGGFF. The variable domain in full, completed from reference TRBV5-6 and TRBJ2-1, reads DAGVTQSPTHLIKTRGQQVTLRCSPKSGHDTVSWYQQALGQGPQFIFQYYEEEERQRGNFPDRFSGHQFPNYSSELNVNALLLGDSALYLCASSAGTGGGGFFGPGTRLTVL.

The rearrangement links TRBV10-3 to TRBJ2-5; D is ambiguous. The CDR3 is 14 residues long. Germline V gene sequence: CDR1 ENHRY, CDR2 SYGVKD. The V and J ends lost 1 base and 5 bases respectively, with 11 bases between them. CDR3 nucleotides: TGTGCCATCAGTGAGTTAGAATCTCATGAGACCCAGTACTTC. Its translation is CAISELESHETQYF.

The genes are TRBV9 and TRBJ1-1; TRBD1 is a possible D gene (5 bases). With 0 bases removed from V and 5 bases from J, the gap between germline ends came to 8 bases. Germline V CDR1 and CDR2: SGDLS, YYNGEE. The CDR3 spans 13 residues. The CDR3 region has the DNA TGTGCCAGCAGCGTAGATGGGGGGACTGAAGCTTTCTTT. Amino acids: CASSVDGGTEAFF. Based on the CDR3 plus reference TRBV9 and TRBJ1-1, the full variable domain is DSGVTQTPKHLITATGQRVTLRCSPRSGDLSVYWYQQSLDQGLQFLIQYYNGEERAKGNILERFSAQQFPDLHSELNLSSLELGDSALYFCASSVDGGTEAFFGQGTRLTVV.

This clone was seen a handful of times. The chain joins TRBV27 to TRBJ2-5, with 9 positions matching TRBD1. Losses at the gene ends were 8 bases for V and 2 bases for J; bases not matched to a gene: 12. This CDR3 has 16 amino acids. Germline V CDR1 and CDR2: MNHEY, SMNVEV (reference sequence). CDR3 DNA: TGTGCCAGCCTGTCCCGACCGGGACAGGGACAAGAGACCCAGTACTTC. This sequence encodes CASLSRPGQGQETQYF.

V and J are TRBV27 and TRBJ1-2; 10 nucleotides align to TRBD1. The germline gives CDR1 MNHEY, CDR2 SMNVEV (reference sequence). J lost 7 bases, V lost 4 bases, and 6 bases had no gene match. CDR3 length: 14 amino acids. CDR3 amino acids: CASSWGQGMGGYTF. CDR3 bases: TGTGCCAGCAGTTGGGGACAGGGGATGGGTGGCTACACCTTC.

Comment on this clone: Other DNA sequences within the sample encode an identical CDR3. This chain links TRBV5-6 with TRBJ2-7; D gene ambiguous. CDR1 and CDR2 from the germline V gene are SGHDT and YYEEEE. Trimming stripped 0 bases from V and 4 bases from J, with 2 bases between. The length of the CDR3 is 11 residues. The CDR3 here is CASSLGYEQYF. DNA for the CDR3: TGTGCCAGCAGCTTGGGATACGAGCAGTACTTC.

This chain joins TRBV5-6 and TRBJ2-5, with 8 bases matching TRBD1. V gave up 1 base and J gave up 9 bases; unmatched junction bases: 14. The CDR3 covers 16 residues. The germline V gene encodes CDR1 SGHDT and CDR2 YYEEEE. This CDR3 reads CASSLSVLPGGSPQYF. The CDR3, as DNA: TGTGCCAGCAGCTTGTCGGTTCTCCCAGGGGGCTCTCCCCAGTACTTC.

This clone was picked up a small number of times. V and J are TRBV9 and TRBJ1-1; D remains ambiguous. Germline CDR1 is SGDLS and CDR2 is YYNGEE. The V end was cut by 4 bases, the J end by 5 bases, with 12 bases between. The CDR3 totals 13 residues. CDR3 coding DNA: TGTGCCAGCAGCCCCTCTGAGCGGACTGAAGCTTTCTTT. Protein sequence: CASSPSERTEAFF.

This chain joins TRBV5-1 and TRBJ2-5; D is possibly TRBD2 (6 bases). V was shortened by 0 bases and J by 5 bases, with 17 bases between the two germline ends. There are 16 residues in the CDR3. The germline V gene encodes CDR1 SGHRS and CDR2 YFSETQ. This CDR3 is CASSLERVLAVETQYF. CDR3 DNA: TGCGCCAGCAGCTTGGAGCGGGTACTTGCAGTGGAGACCCAGTACTTC.

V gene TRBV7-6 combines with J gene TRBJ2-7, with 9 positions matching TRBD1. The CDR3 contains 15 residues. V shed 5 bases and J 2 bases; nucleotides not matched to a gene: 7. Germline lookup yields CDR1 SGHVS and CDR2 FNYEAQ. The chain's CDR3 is CASSRGQGFPYEQYF. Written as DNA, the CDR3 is TGTGCCAGCAGCAGGGGACAGGGTTTCCCCTACGAGCAGTACTTC.

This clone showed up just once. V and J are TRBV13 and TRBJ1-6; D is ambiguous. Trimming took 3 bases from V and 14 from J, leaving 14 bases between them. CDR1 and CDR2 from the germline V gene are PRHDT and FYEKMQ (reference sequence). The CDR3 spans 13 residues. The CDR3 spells CASSFGPLESLHF. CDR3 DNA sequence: TGTGCCAGCAGCTTCGGGCCACTAGAGTCCCTCCACTTT.

In DNA form, the CDR3 reads TGTGCCAGCAGCCCAGCTGGGGGTGGCACTGAAGCTTTCTTT. Translating gives CASSPAGGGTEAFF. The V call is TRBV7-9, the J call TRBJ1-1, with D perhaps matching TRBD1 (5 bases). The CDR3 consists of 14 residues. Trimming cost V 5 bases and J 4 bases, with 14 bases left between them. From germline, CDR1 is SEHNR and CDR2 FQNEAQ (reference sequence).

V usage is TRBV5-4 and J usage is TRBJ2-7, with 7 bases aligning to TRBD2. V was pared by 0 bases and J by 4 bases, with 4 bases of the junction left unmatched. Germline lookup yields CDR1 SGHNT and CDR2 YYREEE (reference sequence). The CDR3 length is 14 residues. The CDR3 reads CASSLAQGGYEQYF. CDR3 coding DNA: TGTGCCAGCAGCTTGGCCCAGGGAGGGTACGAGCAGTACTTC. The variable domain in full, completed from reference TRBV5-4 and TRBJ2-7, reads ETGVTQSPTHLIKTRGQQVTLRCSSQSGHNTVSWYQQALGQGPQFIFQYYREEENGRGNFPPRFSGLQFPNYSSELNVNALELDDSALYLCASSLAQGGYEQYFGPGTRLTVT.

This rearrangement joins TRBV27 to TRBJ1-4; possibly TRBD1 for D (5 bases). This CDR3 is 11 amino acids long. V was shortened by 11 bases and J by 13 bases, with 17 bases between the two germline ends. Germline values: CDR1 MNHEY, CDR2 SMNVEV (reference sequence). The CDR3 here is CAAGGKRGLFF. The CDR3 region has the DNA TGTGCCGCGGGGGGAAAGAGAGGACTGTTTTTT.

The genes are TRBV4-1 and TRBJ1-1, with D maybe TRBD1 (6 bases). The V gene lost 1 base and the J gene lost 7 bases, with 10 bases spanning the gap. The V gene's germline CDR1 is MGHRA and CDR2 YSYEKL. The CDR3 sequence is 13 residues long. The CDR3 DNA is TGCGCCAGCAGCCAAGTAGCCAGGGGTGAAGCTTTCTTT. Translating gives CASSQVARGEAFF.

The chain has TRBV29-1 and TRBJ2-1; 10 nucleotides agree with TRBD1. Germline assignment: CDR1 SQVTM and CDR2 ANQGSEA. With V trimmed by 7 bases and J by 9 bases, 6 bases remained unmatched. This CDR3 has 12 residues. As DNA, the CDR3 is TGCAGCGCTCCGACAGGGGGCAGTGAGCAGTTCTTC. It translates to CSAPTGGSEQFF.

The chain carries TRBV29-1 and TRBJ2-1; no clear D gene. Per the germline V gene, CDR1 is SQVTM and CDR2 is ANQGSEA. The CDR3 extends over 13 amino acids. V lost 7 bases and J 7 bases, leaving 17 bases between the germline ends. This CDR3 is CSATLGFGNEQFF. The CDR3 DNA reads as TGCAGCGCCACGTTGGGGTTTGGGAATGAGCAGTTCTTC.

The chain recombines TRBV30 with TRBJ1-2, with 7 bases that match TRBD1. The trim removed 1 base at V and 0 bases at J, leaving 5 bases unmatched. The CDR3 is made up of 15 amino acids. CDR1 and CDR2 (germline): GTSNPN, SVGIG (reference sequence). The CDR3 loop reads CAWSGAGGTNYGYTF. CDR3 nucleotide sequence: TGTGCCTGGAGTGGGGCAGGGGGAACTAACTATGGCTACACCTTC.